This T cell receptor beta chain came from a study of CD8+ T cells in alopecia areata. Study overall: It was oral tofacitinib, at 5 to 10 mg twice daily, that treated patients received. Study-wide results and limits: Higher clonality than in normal scalp was seen in lesional scalp, especially alopecia totalis/universalis.

Those with alopecia areata gave lesional scalp punch biopsies and peripheral blood. Researchers picked out CD4+ and CD8+ T cells from PBMCs by sorting. RNA, once extracted, was reverse transcribed into cDNA for use as the sequencing template. Here immunoSEQ multiplex PCR was the method, and the copy in TCRdb shows in-frame clones only, minus some. Seen here are 100,000 to 150,000 clones, about 47% observed once, and the top ten hold approximately 18%. To note about this clone: Its antigen is not identified.

CDR1 and CDR2 (germline): SGDLS, YYNGEE. There are 15 residues in the CDR3. Trimming stripped 0 bases from V and 2 bases from J, with 12 bases between. The J gene is TRBJ2-7, the V gene TRBV9; the D gene could be TRBD1 or TRBD2 (5 bases each). This TCR came from a human donor with alopecia areata. Here the sequenced sample was CD8+ T cells sorted from blood, taken at week 0. The CDR3 coding sequence is TGTGCCAGCAGCGTAGATTGGGACGGGGCCTACGAGCAGTACTTC. It specifies CASSVDWDGAYEQYF. Looking up the rest from reference TRBV9 and TRBJ2-7 gives the full variable domain: DSGVTQTPKHLITATGQRVTLRCSPRSGDLSVYWYQQSLDQGLQFLIQYYNGEERAKGNILERFSAQQFPDLHSELNLSSLELGDSALYFCASSVDWDGAYEQYFGPGTRLTVT.